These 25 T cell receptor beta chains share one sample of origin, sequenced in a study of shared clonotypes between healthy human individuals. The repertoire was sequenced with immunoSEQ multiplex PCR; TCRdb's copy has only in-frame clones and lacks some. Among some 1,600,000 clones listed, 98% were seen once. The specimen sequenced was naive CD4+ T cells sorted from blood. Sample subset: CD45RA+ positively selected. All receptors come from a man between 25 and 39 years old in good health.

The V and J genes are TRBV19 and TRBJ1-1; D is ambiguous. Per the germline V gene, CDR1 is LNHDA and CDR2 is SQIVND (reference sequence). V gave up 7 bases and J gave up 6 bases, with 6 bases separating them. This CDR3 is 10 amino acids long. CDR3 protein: CASKAAEAFF. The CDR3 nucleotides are TGTGCCAGTAAAGCGGCTGAAGCTTTCTTT.

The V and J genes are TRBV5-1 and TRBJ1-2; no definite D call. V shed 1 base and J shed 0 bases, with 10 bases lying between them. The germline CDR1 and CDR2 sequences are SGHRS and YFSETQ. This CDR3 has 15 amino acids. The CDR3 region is CASSLKGDTNYGYTF. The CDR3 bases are TGCGCCAGCAGCTTGAAGGGAGATACTAACTATGGCTACACCTTC.

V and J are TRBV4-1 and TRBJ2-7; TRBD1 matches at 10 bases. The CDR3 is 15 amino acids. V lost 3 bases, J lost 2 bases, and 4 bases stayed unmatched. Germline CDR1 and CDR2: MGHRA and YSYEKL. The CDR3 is CASSHGQGDAYEQYF. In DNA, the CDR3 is TGCGCCAGCAGCCACGGACAGGGGGACGCCTACGAGCAGTACTTC.

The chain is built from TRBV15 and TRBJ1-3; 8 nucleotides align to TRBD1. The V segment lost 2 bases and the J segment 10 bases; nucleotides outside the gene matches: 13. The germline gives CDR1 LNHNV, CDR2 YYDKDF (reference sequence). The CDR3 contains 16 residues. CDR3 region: CATSRSRGTGERTIYF. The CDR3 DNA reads TGTGCCACCAGCAGAAGCCGCGGGACAGGCGAGCGAACCATATATTTT.

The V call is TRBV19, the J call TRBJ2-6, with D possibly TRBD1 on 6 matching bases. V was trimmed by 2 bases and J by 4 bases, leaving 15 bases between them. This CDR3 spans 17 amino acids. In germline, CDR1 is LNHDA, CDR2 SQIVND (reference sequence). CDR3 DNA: TGTGCCAGTAGTATACAGGGGTCGGGGTTCGGGGCCAACGTCCTGACTTTC. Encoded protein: CASSIQGSGFGANVLTF.

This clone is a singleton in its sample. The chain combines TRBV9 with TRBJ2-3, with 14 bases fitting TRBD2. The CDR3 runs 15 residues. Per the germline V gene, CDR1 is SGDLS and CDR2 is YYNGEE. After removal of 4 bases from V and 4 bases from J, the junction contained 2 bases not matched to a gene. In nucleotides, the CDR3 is TGTGCCAGCAGCTCGACTAGCGGGAGGGCAGATACGCAGTATTTT. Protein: CASSSTSGRADTQYF.

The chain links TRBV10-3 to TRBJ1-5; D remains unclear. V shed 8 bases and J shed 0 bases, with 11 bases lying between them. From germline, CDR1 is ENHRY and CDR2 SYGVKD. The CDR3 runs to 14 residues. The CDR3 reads CAIRRDGSNQPQHF. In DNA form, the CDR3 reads TGTGCCATCCGGAGAGACGGTAGCAATCAGCCCCAGCATTTT.

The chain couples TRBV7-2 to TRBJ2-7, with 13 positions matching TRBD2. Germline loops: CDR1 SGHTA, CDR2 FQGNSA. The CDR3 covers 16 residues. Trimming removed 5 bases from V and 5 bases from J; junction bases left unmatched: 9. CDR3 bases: TGTGCCAGCAGCCCCGAAGGGACTAGCGGGGTCCACGAGCAGTACTTC. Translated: CASSPEGTSGVHEQYF.

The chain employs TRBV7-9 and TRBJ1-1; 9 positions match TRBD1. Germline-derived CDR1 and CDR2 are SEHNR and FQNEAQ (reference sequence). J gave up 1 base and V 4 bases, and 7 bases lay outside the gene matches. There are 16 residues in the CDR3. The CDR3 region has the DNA TGTGCCAGCAGCTCCGGACAGGGGCGCGGGAACACTGAAGCTTTCTTT. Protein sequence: CASSSGQGRGNTEAFF.

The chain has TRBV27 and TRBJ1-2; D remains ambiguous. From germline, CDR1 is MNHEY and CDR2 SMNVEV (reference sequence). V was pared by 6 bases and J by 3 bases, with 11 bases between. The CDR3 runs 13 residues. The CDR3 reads CASSTPLDYGYTF. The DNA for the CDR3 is TGTGCCAGCAGCACCCCTCTGGACTATGGCTACACCTTC.

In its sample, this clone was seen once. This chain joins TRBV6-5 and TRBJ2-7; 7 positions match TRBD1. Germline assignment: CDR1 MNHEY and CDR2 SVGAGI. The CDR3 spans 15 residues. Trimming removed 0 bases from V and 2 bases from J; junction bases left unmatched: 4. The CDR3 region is CASSYSGDSTYEQYF. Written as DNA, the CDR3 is TGTGCCAGCAGTTACTCCGGGGACAGTACCTACGAGCAGTACTTC.

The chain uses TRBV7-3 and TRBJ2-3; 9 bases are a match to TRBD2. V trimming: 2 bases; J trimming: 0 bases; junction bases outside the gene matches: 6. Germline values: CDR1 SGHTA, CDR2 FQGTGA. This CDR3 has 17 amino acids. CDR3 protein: CASSLLASGISTDTQYF. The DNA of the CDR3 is TGTGCCAGCAGCTTATTGGCTAGCGGGATAAGCACAGATACGCAGTATTTT.

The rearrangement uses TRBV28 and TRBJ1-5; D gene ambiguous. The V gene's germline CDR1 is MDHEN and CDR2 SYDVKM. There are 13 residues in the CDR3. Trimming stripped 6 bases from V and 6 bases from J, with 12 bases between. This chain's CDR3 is CASRRGSSQPQHF. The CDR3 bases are TGTGCCAGCAGGCGAGGGTCATCTCAGCCCCAGCATTTT.

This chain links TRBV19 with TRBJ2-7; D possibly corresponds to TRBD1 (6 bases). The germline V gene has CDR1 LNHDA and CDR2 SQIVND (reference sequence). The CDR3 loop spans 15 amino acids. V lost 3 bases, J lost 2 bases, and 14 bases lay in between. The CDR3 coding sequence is TGTGCCAGTAGTATCACAGCAGGGGAAACCTACGAGCAGTACTTC. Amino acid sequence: CASSITAGETYEQYF.

The CDR3 sequence is CASSLSPGLAPGNEQFF. DNA for the CDR3: TGTGCCAGCAGTTTATCTCCGGGACTAGCGCCCGGCAATGAGCAGTTCTTC. This chain connects TRBV28 to TRBJ2-1, with TRBD2 matching over 10 bases. Germline CDR1 and CDR2: MDHEN and SYDVKM. V shed 1 base and J 6 bases; nucleotides not matched to a gene: 9. CDR3 length: 17 amino acids.

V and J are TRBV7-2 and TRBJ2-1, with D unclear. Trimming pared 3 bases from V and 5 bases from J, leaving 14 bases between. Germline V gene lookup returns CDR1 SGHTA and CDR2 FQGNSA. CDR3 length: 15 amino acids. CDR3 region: CASSFLFGSNNEQFF. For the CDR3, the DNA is TGTGCCAGCAGCTTTTTGTTCGGGTCCAACAATGAGCAGTTCTTC.

The CDR3 nucleotides read TGTGCCAGCAGCGTAGGGAGACTAGCAGAGGATGAGCAGTTCTTC. Translation gives CASSVGRLAEDEQFF. The V call is TRBV9, the J call TRBJ2-1, with TRBD2 identical over 7 bases. Germline V gene lookup returns CDR1 SGDLS and CDR2 YYNGEE. The CDR3 totals 15 residues. With 0 bases clipped from V and 8 bases from J, the junction kept 8 bases outside the gene matches.

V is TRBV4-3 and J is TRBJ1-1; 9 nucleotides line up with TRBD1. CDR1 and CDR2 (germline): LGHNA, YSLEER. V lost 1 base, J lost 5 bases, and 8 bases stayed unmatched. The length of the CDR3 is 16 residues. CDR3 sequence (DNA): TGCGCCAGCAGCCAAGCCACCGGGACAGGGAAAACTGAAGCTTTCTTT. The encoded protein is CASSQATGTGKTEAFF.

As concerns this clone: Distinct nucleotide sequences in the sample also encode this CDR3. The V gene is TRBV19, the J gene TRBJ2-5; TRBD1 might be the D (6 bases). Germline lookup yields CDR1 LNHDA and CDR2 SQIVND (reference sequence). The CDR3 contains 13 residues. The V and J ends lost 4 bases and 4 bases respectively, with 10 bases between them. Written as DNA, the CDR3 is TGTGCCAGTAGTAGCAGGGGCCGAGAGACCCAGTACTTC. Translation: CASSSRGRETQYF.

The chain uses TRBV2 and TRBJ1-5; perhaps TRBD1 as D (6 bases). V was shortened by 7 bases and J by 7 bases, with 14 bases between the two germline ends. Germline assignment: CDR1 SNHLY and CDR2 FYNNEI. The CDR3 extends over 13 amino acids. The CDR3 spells CASTDRSRQPQHF. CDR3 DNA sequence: TGTGCCAGCACAGACAGGTCTCGACAGCCCCAGCATTTT.

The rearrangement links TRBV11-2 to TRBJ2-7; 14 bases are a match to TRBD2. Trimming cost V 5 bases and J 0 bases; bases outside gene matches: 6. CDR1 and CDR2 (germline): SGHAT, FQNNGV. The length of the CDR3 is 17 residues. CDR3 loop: CASSRGTSGRSSYEQYF. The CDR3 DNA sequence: TGTGCCAGCAGCCGGGGGACTAGCGGGAGAAGCTCCTACGAGCAGTACTTC.

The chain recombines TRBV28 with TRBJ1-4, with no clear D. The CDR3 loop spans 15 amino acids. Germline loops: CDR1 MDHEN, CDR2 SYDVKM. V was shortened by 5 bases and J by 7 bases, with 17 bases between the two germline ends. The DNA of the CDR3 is TGTGCCAGCAGTACACTAGGGAGGAGTGGTGAAAAACTGTTTTTT. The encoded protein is CASSTLGRSGEKLFF.

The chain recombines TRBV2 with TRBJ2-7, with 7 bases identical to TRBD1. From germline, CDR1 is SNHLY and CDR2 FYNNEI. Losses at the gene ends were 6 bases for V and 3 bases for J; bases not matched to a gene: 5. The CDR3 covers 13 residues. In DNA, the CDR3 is TGTGCCAGCAGCAGGGGACAGATCTACGAGCAGTACTTC. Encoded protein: CASSRGQIYEQYF.

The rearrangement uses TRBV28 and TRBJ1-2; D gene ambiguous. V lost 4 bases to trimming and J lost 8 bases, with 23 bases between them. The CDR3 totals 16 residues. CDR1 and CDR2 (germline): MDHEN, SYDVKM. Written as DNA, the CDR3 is TGTGCCAGCAGTTCCCCGTTAAGTCCTCTGCGGTTGGGCTACACCTTC. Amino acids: CASSSPLSPLRLGYTF.

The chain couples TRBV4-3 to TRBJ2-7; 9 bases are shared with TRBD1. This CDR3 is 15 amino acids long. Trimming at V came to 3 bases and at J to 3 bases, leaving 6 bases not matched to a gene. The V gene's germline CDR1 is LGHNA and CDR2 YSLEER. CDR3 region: CASSQKTGGYYEQYF. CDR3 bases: TGCGCCAGCAGCCAGAAGACAGGGGGATACTACGAGCAGTACTTC.